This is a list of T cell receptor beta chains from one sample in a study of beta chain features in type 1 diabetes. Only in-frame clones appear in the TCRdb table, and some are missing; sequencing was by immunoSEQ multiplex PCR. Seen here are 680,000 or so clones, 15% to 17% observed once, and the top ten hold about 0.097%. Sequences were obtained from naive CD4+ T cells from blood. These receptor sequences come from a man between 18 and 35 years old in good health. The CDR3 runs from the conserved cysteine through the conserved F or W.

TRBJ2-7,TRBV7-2,CASSFSGMFYEQYF
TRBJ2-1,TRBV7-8,CASSDSGGNINNEQFF
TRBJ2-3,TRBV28,CASSLLRVGILDTQYF
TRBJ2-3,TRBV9,CASSVGLAPDTQYF
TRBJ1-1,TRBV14,CASSPGQGSGYTEAFF
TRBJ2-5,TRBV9,CASSSPSGGQGTQYF
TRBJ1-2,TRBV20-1,CSARLGDGYTF
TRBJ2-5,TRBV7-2,CASSPRRVGQETQYF
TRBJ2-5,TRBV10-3,CAISLTRDQETQYF
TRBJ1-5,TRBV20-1,CSAVVIGAQHF
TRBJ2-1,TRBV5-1,CASSFQGEFYNEQFF
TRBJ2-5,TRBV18,CASSPGRETQYF
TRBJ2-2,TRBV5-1,CASSSRASNTGELFF
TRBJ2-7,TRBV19,CASSPSGTLTYEQYF
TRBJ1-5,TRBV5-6,CASSLITSSGPQHF
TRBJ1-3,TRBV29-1,CSVDPDSGNTIYF
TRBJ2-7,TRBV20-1,CSARGAQGYF
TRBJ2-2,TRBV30,CAWAVTTNTGELFF
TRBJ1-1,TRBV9,CASSVVERNTEAFF
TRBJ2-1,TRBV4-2,CASSQTSGDYNEQFF
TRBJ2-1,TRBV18,CASSLEQGSRNEQFF
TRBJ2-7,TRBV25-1,CASRRTGLRYGEQYF
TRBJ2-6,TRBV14,CASSQAGFFSGANVLTF
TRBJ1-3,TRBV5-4,CASSFSKAYGNTIYF
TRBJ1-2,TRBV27,CASSLSPGTGVYGYTF
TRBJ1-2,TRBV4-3,CASSQGQSFGYGYTF
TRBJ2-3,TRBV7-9,CASSLVGSGTDTQYF
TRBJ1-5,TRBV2,CASSEYPYQSNQPQHF
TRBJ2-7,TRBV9,CASTPGVGTGEQYF
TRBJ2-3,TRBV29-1,CSGGGPTDTQYF
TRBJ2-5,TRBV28,CASGDRGVPGETQYF
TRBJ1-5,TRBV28,CASSLPGPNQPQHF
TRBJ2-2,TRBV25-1,CASSEIGTISSGELFF
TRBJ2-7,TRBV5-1,CASSLGGSNGHEQYF
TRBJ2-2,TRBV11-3,CASSSLAGAGGELFF
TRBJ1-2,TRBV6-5,CASSYSGIYGYTF
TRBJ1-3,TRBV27,CASSQGVGNTIYF
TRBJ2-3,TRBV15,CATSRGRTGDTDTQYF
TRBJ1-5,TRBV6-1,CASSEAGGGQPQHF
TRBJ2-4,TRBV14,CASSQAGAKNIQYF
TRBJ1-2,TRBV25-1,CATSEPYGYTF
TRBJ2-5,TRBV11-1,CASSLVQQETQYF
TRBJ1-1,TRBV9,CASSVEIIPGGRTEAFF
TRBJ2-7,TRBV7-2,CASSQTSGISLYEQYF
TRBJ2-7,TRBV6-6,CASEGGAYEQYF
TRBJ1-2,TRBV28,CASSPTDYGYTF
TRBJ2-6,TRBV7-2,CASSLATGANVLTF
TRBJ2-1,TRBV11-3,CASSSSQGSYNEQFF
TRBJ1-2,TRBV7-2,CASSHRVDYGYTF
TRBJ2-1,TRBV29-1,CSAARLELNEQFF
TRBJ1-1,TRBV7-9,CASSPRFGLNTEAFF
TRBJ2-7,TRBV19,CASSIVRGSSYEQYF
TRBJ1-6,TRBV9,CASSVDRDSPLHF
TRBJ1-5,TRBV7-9,CASSSEGVWHF
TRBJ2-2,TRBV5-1,CASSLGRGGTGELFF
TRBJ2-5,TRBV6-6,CATTPRATQETQYF
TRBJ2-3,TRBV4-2,CASSQEPGLQTDTQYF
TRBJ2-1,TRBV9,CASSGRGFPDNEQFF
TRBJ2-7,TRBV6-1,CASTDRSTYEQYF